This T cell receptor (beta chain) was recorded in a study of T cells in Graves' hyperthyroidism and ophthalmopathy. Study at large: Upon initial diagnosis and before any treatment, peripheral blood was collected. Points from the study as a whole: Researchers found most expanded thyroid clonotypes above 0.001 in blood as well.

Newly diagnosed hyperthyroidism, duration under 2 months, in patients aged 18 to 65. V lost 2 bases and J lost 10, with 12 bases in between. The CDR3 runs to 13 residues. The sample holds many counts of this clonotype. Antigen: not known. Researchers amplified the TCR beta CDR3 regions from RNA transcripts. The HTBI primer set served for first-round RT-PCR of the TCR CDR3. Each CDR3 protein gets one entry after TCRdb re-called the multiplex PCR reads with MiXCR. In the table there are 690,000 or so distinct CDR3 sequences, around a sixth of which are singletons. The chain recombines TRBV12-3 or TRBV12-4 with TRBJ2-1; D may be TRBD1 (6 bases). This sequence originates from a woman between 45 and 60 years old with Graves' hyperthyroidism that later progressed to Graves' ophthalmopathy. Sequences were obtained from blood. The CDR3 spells CASSLTTGQEQFF. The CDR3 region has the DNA TGTGCCAGCAGTTTAACCACGGGACAAGAGCAGTTCTTC.